These T cell receptor beta chains were read from a single sample in a study of cytomegalovirus exposure and HLA in healthy donors. Repertoires were generated with immunoSEQ multiplex PCR, while TCRdb's copy carries only in-frame clones and drops some. The sample consists of around 98,000 clones, 79% of them appearing once. Sequenced sample: PBMCs. The receptors here all came from a woman aged 40 to 50 in good health and CMV-seronegative. Both conserved end residues are part of each CDR3. The D gene is left open where the match is weak. Some rows mark clone size as missing; the rest say once, few, many or name a class of expanded clone.

CASSLAGQGAPGANVLTF,TRBJ2-6,NA,TRBV5-1,TRBD1
CASSSRPGSPETQYF,TRBJ2-5,NA,TRBV5-1,NA
CASSVGVGAQPQHF,TRBJ1-5,NA,TRBV9,NA
CASSTGQSRNQPQHF,TRBJ1-5,NA,TRBV7-8,TRBD1
CASSQVPSGTSGGETQYF,TRBJ2-5,NA,TRBV4-2,TRBD2
CASSPIAGGVGEQFF,TRBJ2-1,NA,TRBV27,TRBD2
CASSDRPTGTYGYPF,TRBJ1-2,NA,TRBV25-1,TRBD1
CASSPGGAPNNEQFF,TRBJ2-1,NA,TRBV4-3,TRBD2
CASSQVTDRGGETQYF,TRBJ2-5,few,TRBV4-2,TRBD1
CASSLGQGSDQPQHF,TRBJ1-5,NA,TRBV5-4,NA
CASSASGGRSYNEQFF,TRBJ2-1,NA,TRBV2,TRBD2
CASGIGQNTEAFF,TRBJ1-1,many,TRBV14,NA
CASSLGLAQETQYF,TRBJ2-5,NA,TRBV18,TRBD2
CAWSATGLAYNGQFF,TRBJ2-1,NA,TRBV30,NA
CASSSDRFANSPLHF,TRBJ1-6,NA,TRBV7-9,NA
CASSPGEETQYF,TRBJ2-5,NA,TRBV5-4,NA
CASSLGDRVFNTEAFF,TRBJ1-1,once,TRBV5-6,TRBD1
CASSLYVGQGHEKLFF,TRBJ1-4,NA,TRBV7-8,NA
CASTRGLGEKLFF,TRBJ1-4,NA,TRBV13,NA
CASSLGGLAGDQGTQYF,TRBJ2-5,NA,TRBV5-1,TRBD2
CASRGGTGGNIQYF,TRBJ2-4,few,TRBV28,TRBD1
CASSVGTGPYEQYF,TRBJ2-7,once,TRBV9,TRBD1
CASSQDMGYGYTF,TRBJ1-2,NA,TRBV28,NA
CATSSGRGEAYYGYTF,TRBJ1-2,NA,TRBV15,NA
CASSQDSGTGWETQYF,TRBJ2-5,NA,TRBV4-1,TRBD1
CASSKEGQSSSYEQYF,TRBJ2-7,NA,TRBV21-1,NA
CAWSYRTGTYSNQPQHF,TRBJ1-5,NA,TRBV30,TRBD1
CASSSVYDRSYEQYF,TRBJ2-7,few,TRBV5-1,NA
CASVRGRDTEAFF,TRBJ1-1,NA,TRBV30,NA
CAWKEGANTEAFF,TRBJ1-1,NA,TRBV30,TRBD1
CASSQGDTGELFF,TRBJ2-2,few,TRBV7-7,TRBD1
CASSLWTGNTEAFF,TRBJ1-1,NA,TRBV4-1,TRBD1
CATSRVLQPQHF,TRBJ1-5,once,TRBV15,NA
CASSLGGGGGETQYF,TRBJ2-5,NA,TRBV28,TRBD2
CASRSYNEQFF,TRBJ2-1,once,TRBV7-9,NA
CAWNRGGSYNEQFF,TRBJ2-1,once,TRBV30,NA
CASEFSSGSGANVLTF,TRBJ2-6,once,TRBV5-4,NA
CASSWPPDRGQNTEAFF,TRBJ1-1,NA,TRBV5-1,TRBD1